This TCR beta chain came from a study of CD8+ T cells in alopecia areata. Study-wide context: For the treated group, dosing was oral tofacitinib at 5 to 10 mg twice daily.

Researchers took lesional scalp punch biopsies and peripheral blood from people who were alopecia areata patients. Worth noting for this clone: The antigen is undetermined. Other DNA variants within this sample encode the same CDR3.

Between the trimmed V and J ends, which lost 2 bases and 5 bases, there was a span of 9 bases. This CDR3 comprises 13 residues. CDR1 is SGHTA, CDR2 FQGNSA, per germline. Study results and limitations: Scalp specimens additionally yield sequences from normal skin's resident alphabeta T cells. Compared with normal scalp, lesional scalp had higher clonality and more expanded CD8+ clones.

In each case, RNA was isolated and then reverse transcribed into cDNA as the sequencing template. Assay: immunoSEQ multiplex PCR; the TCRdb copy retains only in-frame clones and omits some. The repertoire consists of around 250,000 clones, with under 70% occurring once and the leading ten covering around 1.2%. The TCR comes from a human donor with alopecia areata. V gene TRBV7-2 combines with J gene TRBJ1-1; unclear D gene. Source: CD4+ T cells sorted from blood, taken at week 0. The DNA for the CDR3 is TGTGCCAGCAGCTTAAGAAGAGGTACTGAAGCTTTCTTT. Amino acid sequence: CASSLRRGTEAFF.